Detailed here is one T cell receptor beta chain. Germline-derived CDR1 and CDR2 are MNHNS and SASEGT. The CDR3 extends over 14 amino acids. V lost 8 bases to trimming and J lost 5 bases, with 18 bases between them. This sample was included in a study of identical twins. TCRdb recomputed calls from the 5' RACE reads with MiXCR, one row per CDR3 protein. The sample includes roughly 720,000 distinct CDR3 sequences, 18% of them seen just once. This same sample was also taken into another study, of T cells expressing NK-cell markers. From that study: Roughly six donors showed dominant NKG2C+ clonotypes comprising roughly 1.0-7.5% of their CD8+ T cells. The leading position in the CD3+CD56-NKG2C+ fraction of a handful of donors also went to these clonotypes.

Sequenced sample: PBMCs. This chain joins TRBV6-1 and TRBJ2-5, with a weak D call TRBD2 (6 bases). The clonotype was recovered from a woman aged 18-29 years in good health. In nucleotides, the CDR3 is TGTGCCAGCGGGCCGATGTATGGAGGGGAGACCCAGTACTTC. It yields the protein CASGPMYGGETQYF.